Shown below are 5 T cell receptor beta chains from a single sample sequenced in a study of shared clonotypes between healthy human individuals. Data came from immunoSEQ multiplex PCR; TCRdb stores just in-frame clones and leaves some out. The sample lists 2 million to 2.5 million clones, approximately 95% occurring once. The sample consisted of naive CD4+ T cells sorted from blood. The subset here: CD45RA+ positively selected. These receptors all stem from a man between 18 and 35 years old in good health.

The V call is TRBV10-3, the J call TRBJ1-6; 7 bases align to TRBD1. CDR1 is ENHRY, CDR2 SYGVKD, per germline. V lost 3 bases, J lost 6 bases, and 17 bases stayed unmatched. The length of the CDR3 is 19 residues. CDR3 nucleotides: TGTGCCATCAGTGACCGTGACCCAGGGGGGGCAACGACTAATTCACCCCTCCACTTT. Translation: CAISDRDPGGATTNSPLHF.

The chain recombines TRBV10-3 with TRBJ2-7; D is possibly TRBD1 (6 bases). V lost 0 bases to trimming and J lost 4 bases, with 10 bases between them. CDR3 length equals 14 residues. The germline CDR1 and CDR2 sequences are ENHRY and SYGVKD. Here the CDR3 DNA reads TGTGCCATCAGTGAGTCCTCGGACAGATACGAGCAGTACTTC. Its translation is CAISESSDRYEQYF.

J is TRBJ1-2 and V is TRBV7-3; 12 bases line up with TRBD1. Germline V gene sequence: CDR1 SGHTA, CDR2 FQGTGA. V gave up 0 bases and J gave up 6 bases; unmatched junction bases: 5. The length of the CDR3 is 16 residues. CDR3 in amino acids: CASSLTGTGGANGYTF. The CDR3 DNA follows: TGTGCCAGCAGCTTAACGGGGACAGGGGGCGCGAATGGCTACACCTTC.

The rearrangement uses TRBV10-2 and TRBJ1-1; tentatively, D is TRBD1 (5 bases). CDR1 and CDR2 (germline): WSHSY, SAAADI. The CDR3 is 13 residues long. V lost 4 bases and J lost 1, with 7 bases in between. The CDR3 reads CASSAQENTEAFF. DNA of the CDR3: TGCGCCAGCAGTGCACAGGAGAACACTGAAGCTTTCTTT.

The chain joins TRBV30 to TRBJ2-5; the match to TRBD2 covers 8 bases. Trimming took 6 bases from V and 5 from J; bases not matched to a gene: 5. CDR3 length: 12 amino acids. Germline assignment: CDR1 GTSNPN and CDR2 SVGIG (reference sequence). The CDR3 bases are TGTGCCTGCAGAACTAGCGGCGAGACCCAGTACTTC. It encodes CACRTSGETQYF.